The TCR beta chain described here comes from a study of blood T cell repertoires in COVID-19. Study-level information: Samples representing acute and convalescent COVID-19 were sourced from the United States, Italy and Spain. PBMCs, B-cell-depleted T cells, or T cells were the source of the cDNA or gDNA that made up the material.

In the original analysis: Reference gene primer amplification gave nucleated cell count estimates. TCRdb's table, derived via immunoSEQ multiplex PCR, lists solely in-frame clones and lacks some. V, J and clone size derive from that table, while D and trimming were established from the DNA sequence. The table records about 440,000 clones, about 89% of them present only once. The CDR3 runs to 14 residues. V was pared by 0 bases and J by 3 bases, with 7 bases between. Germline V lookup: CDR1 SGDLS, CDR2 YYNGEE. The V call is TRBV9, the J call TRBJ1-5, with D unresolved. The specimen sequenced was peripheral blood. This TCR was sampled from a woman in her 30s with acute or convalescent COVID-19. The CDR3 here is CASSVGQVNQPQHF. The CDR3 bases are TGTGCCAGCAGCGTAGGGCAGGTCAATCAGCCCCAGCATTTT.